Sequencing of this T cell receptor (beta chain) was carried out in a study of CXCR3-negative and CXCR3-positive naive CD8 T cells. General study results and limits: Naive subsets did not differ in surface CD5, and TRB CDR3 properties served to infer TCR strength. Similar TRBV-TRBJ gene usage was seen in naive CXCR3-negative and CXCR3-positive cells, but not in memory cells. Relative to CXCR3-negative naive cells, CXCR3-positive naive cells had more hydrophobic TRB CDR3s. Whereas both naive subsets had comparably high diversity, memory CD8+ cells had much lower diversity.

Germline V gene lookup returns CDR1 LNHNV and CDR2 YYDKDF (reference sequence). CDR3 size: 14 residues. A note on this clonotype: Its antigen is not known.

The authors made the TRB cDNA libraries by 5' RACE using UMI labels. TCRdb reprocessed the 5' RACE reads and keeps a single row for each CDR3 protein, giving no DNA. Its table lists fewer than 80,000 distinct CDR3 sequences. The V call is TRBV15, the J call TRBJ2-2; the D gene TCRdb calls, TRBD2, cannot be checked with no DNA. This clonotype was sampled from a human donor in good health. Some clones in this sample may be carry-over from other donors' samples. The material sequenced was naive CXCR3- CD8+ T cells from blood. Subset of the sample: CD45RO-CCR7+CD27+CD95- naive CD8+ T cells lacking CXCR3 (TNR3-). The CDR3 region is CATSMLDNTGELFF.